The 6 T cell receptor beta chains in this list originate from one sample, sequenced in a study of cytotoxic CD8 clonotypes in ibrutinib-treated CLL. Profiled with immunoSEQ multiplex PCR; TCRdb holds only in-frame clones, not every one. The sample consists of 100,000 or so clones, approximately 56% of them appearing once. The input for sequencing was PBMCs, taken after 24 months of ibrutinib treatment. The source is a human donor with chronic lymphocytic leukemia.

The chain employs TRBV7-8 and TRBJ1-4; 8 bases align to TRBD1. Germline V lookup: CDR1 SGHVS, CDR2 FQNEAQ. Trimming took 6 bases from V and 4 from J; bases not matched to a gene: 7. This CDR3 is 15 amino acids long. Here the CDR3 reads CASRLGDRSNEKLFF. CDR3 DNA: TGTGCCAGCAGGCTAGGGGACAGGAGTAATGAAAAACTGTTTTTT.

This chain uses TRBV18 with TRBJ2-4; D is tentatively TRBD1 or TRBD2 (5 bases each). Per germline, CDR1 KGHSH and CDR2 LQKENI. This CDR3 region has 15 residues. The V end lost 6 bases, the J end lost 4 bases, and 16 bases lay between the germline ends. CDR3 region: CASSRSGTAKNIQYF. The CDR3 DNA reads TGTGCCAGCTCGCGATCCGGGACGGCAAAAAACATTCAGTACTTC.

This chain links TRBV15 with TRBJ2-2, with 7 bases identical to TRBD1. Germline V lookup: CDR1 LNHNV, CDR2 YYDKDF (reference sequence). V shed 5 bases, J shed 3 bases, and the junction held 6 bases outside the gene matches. The CDR3 has 15 amino acids. The CDR3 is CATSGGQTDTGELFF. Written as DNA, the CDR3 is TGTGCCACCAGCGGGGGACAGACCGACACCGGGGAGCTGTTTTTT.

V gene TRBV2 combines with J gene TRBJ1-5; 7 bases line up with TRBD1. V lost 4 bases to trimming and J lost 4 bases; unmatched junction nucleotides: 7. The germline V gene encodes CDR1 SNHLY and CDR2 FYNNEI. This CDR3 spans 15 amino acids. DNA of the CDR3: TGTGCCAGCAGTGTCGAAGGGACAGCTAATCAGCCCCAGCATTTT. Encoded protein: CASSVEGTANQPQHF.

This chain connects TRBV29-1 to TRBJ1-2, with a tentative D call TRBD1 (6 bases). Germline CDR1 SQVTM, CDR2 ANQGSEA. V dropped 7 bases and J dropped 5 bases, with 11 bases sitting between them. This CDR3 is built from 11 residues. CDR3 in DNA: TGCAGCGCCTCAGGGGTATATGGCTACACCTTC. Its protein is CSASGVYGYTF.

This chain connects TRBV7-2 to TRBJ1-2; D may be TRBD1 (6 bases). There are 15 residues in the CDR3. V lost 5 bases and J 8 bases, leaving 21 bases between the germline ends. Germline CDR1 is SGHTA and CDR2 is FQGNSA. This CDR3 reads CASSPRAGVGEGYTF. The CDR3 coding sequence is TGTGCCAGCAGCCCCCGCGCAGGGGTAGGGGAAGGCTACACCTTC.